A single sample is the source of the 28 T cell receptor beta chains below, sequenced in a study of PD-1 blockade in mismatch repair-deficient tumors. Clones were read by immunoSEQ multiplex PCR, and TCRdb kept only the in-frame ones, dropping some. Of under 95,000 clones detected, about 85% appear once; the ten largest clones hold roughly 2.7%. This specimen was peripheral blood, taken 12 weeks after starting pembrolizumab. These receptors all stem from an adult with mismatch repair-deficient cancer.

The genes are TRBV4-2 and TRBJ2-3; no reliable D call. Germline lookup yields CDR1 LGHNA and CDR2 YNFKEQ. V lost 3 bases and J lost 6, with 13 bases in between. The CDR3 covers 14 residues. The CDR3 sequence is CASSHSLQWDTQYF. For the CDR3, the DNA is TGTGCCAGCAGCCATTCACTGCAGTGGGATACGCAGTATTTT.

The CDR3 nucleotides read TGTGCCAGCTCACCACGTCGGGAGAGCTCCTACAATGAGCAGTTCTTC. Its translation: CASSPRRESSYNEQFF. The gene calls are TRBV18 and TRBJ2-1, with a weak D call TRBD2 (6 bases). Germline V CDR1 and CDR2: KGHSH, LQKENI. The length of the CDR3 is 16 residues. The V gene lost 1 base and the J gene lost 0 bases, with 10 bases spanning the gap. Supplemented by reference TRBV18 and TRBJ2-1, the full variable domain reads NAGVMQNPRHLVRRRGQEARLRCSPMKGHSHVYWYRQLPEEGLKFMVYLQKENIIDESGMPKERFSAEFPKEGPSILRIQQVVRGDSAAYFCASSPRRESSYNEQFFGPGTRLTVL.

In DNA form, the CDR3 reads TGTGCCAGCAGCTGGGAGCGACGAGGGGCCCAGCATTTT. Its translation is CASSWERRGAQHF. V and J are TRBV5-4 and TRBJ1-5; possibly TRBD1 for D (5 bases). CDR3 length: 13 amino acids. V was cut by 3 bases and J by 11 bases, with 15 bases left in between. Germline V gene lookup returns CDR1 SGHNT and CDR2 YYREEE (reference sequence). The complete variable domain, with remaining parts taken from reference TRBV5-4 and TRBJ1-5, reads ETGVTQSPTHLIKTRGQQVTLRCSSQSGHNTVSWYQQALGQGPQFIFQYYREEENGRGNFPPRFSGLQFPNYSSELNVNALELDDSALYLCASSWERRGAQHFGDGTRLSIL.

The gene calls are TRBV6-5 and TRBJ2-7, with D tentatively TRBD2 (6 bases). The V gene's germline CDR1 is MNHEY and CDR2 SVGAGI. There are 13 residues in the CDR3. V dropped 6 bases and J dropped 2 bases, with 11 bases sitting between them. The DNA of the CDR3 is TGTGCCAGCAGCTTGGGAGGTCCCTACGAGCAGTACTTC. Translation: CASSLGGPYEQYF.

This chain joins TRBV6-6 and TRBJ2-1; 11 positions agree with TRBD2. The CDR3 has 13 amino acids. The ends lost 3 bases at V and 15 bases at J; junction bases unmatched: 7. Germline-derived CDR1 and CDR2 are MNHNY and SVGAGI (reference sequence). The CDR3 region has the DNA TGTGCCAGCAGTTATACTAGCGGGAGTTTTTGGTTCTTC. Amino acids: CASSYTSGSFWFF.

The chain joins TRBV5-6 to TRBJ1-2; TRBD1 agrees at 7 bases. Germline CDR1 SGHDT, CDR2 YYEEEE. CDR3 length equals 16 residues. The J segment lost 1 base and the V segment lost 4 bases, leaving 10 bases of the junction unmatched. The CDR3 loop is CASSDQGVVLNYGYTF. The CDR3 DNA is TGTGCCAGCAGCGACCAGGGGGTAGTCCTTAACTATGGCTACACCTTC.

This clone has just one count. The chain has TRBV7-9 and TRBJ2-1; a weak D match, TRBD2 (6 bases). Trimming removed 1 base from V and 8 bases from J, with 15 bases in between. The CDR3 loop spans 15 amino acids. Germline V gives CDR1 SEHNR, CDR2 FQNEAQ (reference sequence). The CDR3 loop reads CASSLVVGSIYEQFF. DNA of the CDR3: TGTGCCAGCAGCTTAGTTGTCGGGAGCATTTATGAGCAGTTCTTC.

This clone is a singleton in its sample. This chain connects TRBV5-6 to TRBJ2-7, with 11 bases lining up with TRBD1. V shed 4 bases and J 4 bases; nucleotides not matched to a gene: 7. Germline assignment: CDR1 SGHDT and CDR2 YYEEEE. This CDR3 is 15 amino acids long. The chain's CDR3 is CASSLGQGGSYEQYF. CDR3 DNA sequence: TGTGCCAGCAGCCTGGGACAGGGGGGGAGTTACGAGCAGTACTTC.

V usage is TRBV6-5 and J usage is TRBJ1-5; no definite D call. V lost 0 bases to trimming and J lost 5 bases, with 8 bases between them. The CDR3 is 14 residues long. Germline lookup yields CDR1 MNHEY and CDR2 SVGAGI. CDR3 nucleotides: TGTGCCAGCAGTTACTCGGGAGGGTATCAGCCCCAGCATTTT. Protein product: CASSYSGGYQPQHF.

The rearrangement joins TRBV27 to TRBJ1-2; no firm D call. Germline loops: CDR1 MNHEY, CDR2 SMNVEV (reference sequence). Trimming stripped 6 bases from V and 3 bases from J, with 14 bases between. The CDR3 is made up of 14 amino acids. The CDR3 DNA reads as TGTGCCAGCAGCTCCCGCCGGGGTGACTATGGCTACACCTTC. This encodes CASSSRRGDYGYTF.

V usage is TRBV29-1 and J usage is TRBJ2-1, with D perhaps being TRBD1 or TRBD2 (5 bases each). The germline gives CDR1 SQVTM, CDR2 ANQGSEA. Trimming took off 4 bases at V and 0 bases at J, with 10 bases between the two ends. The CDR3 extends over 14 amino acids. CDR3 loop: CSVGDATSYNEQFF. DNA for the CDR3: TGCAGCGTTGGGGACGCCACCTCCTACAATGAGCAGTTCTTC.

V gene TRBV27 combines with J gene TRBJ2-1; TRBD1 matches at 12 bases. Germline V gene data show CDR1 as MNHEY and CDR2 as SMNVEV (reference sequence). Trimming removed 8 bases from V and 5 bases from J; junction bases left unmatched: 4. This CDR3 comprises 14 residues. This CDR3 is CASAGTGGNNEQFF. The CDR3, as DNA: TGTGCCAGCGCTGGGACAGGGGGCAACAATGAGCAGTTCTTC.

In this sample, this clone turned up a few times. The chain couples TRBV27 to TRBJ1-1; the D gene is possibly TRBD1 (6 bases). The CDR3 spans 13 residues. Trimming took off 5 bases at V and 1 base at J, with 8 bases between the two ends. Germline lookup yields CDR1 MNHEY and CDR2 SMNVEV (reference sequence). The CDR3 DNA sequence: TGTGCCAGCAGTCGGACAGAGAACACTGAAGCTTTCTTT. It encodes CASSRTENTEAFF.

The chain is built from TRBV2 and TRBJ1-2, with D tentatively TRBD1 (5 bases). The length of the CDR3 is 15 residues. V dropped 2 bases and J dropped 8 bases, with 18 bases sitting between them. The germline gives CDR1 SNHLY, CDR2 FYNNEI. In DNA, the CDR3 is TGTGCCAGCAGTGAACCGGGGACCGGGCCGGGAGGCTACACCTTC. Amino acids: CASSEPGTGPGGYTF.

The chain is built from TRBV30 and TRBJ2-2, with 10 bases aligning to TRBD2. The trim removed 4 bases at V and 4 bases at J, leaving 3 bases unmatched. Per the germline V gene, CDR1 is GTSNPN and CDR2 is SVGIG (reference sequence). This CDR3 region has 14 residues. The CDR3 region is CAWNLAGATGELFF. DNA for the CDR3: TGTGCCTGGAATCTAGCGGGAGCCACCGGGGAGCTGTTTTTT.

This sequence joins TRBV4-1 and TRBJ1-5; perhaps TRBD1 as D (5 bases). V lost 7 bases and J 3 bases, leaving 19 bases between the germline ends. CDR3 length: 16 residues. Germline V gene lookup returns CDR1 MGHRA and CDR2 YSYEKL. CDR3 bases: TGCGCCAGCAACGCGGAATCTGGGGCTCACAATCAGCCCCAGCATTTT. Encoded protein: CASNAESGAHNQPQHF.

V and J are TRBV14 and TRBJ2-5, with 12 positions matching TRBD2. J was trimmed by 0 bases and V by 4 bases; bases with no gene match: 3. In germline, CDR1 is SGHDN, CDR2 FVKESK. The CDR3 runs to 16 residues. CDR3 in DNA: TGTGCCAGCAGCCCCTGGACTAGCGGGGACCAAGAGACCCAGTACTTC. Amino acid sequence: CASSPWTSGDQETQYF.

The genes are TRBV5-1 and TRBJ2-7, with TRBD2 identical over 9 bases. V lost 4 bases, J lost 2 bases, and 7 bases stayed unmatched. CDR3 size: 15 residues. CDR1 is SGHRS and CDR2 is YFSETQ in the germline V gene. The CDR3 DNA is TGCGCCAGCAGCCCCCTTCAGCGGGGGGCCTACGAGCAGTACTTC. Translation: CASSPLQRGAYEQYF.

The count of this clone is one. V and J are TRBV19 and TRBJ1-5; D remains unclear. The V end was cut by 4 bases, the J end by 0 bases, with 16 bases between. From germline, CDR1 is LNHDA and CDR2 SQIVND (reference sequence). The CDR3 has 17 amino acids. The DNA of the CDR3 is TGTGCCAGTAGTACCCGTATAGGCCCTTATAGCAATCAGCCCCAGCATTTT. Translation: CASSTRIGPYSNQPQHF.

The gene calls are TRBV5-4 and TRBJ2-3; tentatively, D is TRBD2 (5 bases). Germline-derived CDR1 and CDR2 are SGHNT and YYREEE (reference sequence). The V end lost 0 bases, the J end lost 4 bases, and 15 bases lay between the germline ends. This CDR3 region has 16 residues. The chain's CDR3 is CASSLGGKGKPDTQYF. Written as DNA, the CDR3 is TGTGCCAGCAGCTTGGGAGGGAAGGGTAAGCCAGATACGCAGTATTTT.

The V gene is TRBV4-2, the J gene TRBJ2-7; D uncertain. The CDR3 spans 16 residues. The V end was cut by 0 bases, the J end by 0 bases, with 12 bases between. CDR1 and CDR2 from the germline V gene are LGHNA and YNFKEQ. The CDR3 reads CASSQEGTLPSYEQYF. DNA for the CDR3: TGTGCCAGCAGCCAAGAGGGAACACTTCCCTCCTACGAGCAGTACTTC.

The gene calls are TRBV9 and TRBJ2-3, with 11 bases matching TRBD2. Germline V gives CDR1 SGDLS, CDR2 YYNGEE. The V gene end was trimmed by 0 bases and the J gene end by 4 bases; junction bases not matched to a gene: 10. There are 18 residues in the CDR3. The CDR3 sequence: CASSVDSPGSGRADTQYF. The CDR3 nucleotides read TGTGCCAGCAGCGTAGATTCCCCGGGTAGCGGGAGGGCAGATACGCAGTATTTT.

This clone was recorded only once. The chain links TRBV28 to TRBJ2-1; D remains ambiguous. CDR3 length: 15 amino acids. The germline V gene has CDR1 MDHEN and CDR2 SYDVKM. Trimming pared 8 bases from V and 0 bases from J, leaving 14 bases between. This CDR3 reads CASLRVRSSYNEQFF. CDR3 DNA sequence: TGTGCCAGCCTTCGAGTGAGGAGCTCCTACAATGAGCAGTTCTTC.

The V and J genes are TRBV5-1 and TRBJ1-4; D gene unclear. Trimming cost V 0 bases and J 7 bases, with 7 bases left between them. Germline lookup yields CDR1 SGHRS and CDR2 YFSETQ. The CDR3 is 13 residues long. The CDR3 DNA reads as TGCGCCAGCAGCTTGGTACTCGGTGAAAAACTGTTTTTT. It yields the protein CASSLVLGEKLFF.

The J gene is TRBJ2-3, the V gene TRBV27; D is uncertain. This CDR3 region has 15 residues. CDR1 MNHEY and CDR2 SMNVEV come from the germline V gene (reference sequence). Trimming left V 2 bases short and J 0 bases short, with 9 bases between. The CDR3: CASSLAGPSTDTQYF. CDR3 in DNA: TGTGCCAGCAGTTTAGCAGGACCTAGCACAGATACGCAGTATTTT.

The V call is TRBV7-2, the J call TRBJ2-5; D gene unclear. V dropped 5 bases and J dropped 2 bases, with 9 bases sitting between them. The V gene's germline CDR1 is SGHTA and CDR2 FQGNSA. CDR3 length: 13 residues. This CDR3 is CASSPSVQETQYF. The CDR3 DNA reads TGTGCCAGCAGCCCAAGTGTACAAGAGACCCAGTACTTC.

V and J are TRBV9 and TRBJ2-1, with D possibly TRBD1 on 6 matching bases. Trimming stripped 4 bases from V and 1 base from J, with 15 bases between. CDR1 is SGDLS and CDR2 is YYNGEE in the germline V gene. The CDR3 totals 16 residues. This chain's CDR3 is CASSFSPGTSYNEQFF. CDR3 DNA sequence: TGTGCCAGCAGCTTCTCCCCGGGGACATCCTACAATGAGCAGTTCTTC.

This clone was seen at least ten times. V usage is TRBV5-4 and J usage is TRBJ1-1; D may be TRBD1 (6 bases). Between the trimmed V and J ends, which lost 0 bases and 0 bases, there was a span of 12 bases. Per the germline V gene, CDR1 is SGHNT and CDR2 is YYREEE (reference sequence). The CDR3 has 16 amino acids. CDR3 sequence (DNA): TGTGCCAGCAGCTTGGCCGGGACATTCTTGAACACTGAAGCTTTCTTT. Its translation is CASSLAGTFLNTEAFF.